This T cell receptor beta chain was sequenced during a study of T cells after yellow fever vaccination. In its sample, this clonotype was seen a few times. CDR3 length equals 15 residues. The V and J ends lost 7 bases and 3 bases respectively, with 18 bases between them. TCRdb redid the calling of the 5' RACE reads with MiXCR, one entry per CDR3 protein. Among some 96,000 distinct CDR3 sequences listed, under 9% were seen once. The chain has TRBV12-3 or TRBV12-4 and TRBJ2-5; D gene ambiguous. The material was CD8+ T cells not binding an NS4B(214-222) dextramer, sorted from PBMCs, obtained roughly 14 days after the first yellow fever vaccination. The clonotype comes from a young man who received the YFV17D yellow fever vaccine. Here the CDR3 DNA reads TGTGCCAGCACCGTGGACCTATCCCGCGAAGAGACCCAGTACTTC. Protein: CASTVDLSREETQYF.